This TCR beta chain was recorded in a study of blood T cell repertoires in COVID-19. Study details: Donors in the United States, Italy and Spain gave samples during acute or convalescent COVID-19. T cells, B-cell-depleted T cells, or PBMCs provided the cDNA or gDNA that served as material.

Study processing details: Reference gene primer amplification gave nucleated cell count estimates. TCRdb's copy holds only in-frame clones and misses some; the assay was immunoSEQ multiplex PCR. That table is the source of V, J and clone size, and D and trimming were worked out from the DNA. The data contain approximately 15,000 clones, almost 85% of them singletons. This CDR3 region has 16 residues. Germline loops: CDR1 KGHSH, CDR2 LQKENI. V was trimmed by 6 bases and J by 7 bases, leaving 21 bases between them. V usage is TRBV18 and J usage is TRBJ1-4, with D possibly being TRBD1 (6 bases). The sequenced sample consisted of peripheral blood. This receptor was taken from a woman in her seventies with active COVID-19. CDR3 in amino acids: CASSRGGGGAGEKLFF. The CDR3 bases are TGTGCCAGCTCCCGCGGCGGGGGGGGCGCTGGTGAAAAACTGTTTTTT.